Listed below are T cell receptor beta chains from one sample, sequenced in a study of blood T cell repertoires in COVID-19. Sequenced by immunoSEQ multiplex PCR; TCRdb stores in-frame clones only, minus some. The sample holds 120,000 or so clones, 82% seen once. Material for sequencing was peripheral blood. These receptors were collected from a woman in her 70s with acute or convalescent COVID-19. Both conserved end residues are part of each CDR3. The order of the fields is J gene, V gene, D gene, CDR3 protein, CDR3 DNA. A D gene is named only where the DNA matches it firmly.

TRBJ1-3 | TRBV4-3 | TRBD1 | CASSQRDRGTGNTIYF | TGCGCCAGCAGCCAAAGGGACAGGGGGACTGGAAACACCATATATTTT
TRBJ1-1 | TRBV19 | NA | CASRSQDWIGTEAFF | TGTGCCAGTAGATCCCAGGACTGGATAGGCACTGAAGCTTTCTTT
TRBJ1-4 | TRBV5-6 | TRBD1 | CASSLTTGTVNEKLFF | TGTGCCAGCAGCTTGACAACCGGGACAGTAAATGAAAAACTGTTTTTT
TRBJ2-1 | TRBV5-1 | NA | CASSLYGGTSYNEQFF | TGCGCCAGCAGCTTGTACGGGGGAACCTCCTACAATGAGCAGTTCTTC
TRBJ1-1 | TRBV2 | NA | CASSEGPFTEAFF | TGTGCCAGCAGTGAAGGGCCTTTCACTGAAGCTTTCTTT
TRBJ1-4 | TRBV10-3 | NA | CAISESSLGGEKLFF | TGTGCCATCAGTGAGTCATCCCTCGGCGGGGAAAAACTGTTTTTT
TRBJ1-1 | TRBV28 | NA | CASSSLAQGRIAEAFF | TGTGCCAGCAGTTCCCTTGCACAGGGACGAATCGCTGAAGCTTTCTTT
TRBJ2-5 | TRBV19 | TRBD2 | CASSTRGAGETQYF | TGTGCCAGTAGTACGCGGGGGGCCGGTGAGACCCAGTACTTC
TRBJ1-2 | TRBV6-6 | TRBD1 | CASSYTSGTGGYGYTF | TGTGCCAGCAGTTACACCTCCGGGACAGGGGGTTATGGCTACACCTTC
TRBJ1-6 | TRBV12-3/TRBV12-4 | NA | CASSLGVDSPLHF | TGTGCCAGCAGTCTAGGAGTCGATTCACCCCTCCACTTT
TRBJ1-4 | TRBV6-5 | TRBD1 | CASGDSTNEKLFF | TGTGCCAGCGGGGACAGTACGAATGAAAAACTGTTTTTT
TRBJ2-1 | TRBV11-3 | TRBD2 | CASSLGPLAGYNEQFF | TGTGCCAGCAGCTTAGGACCCCTAGCGGGGTACAATGAGCAGTTCTTC
TRBJ1-2 | TRBV6-2/TRBV6-3 | NA | CASSSRQPRSYYGYTF | TGTGCCAGCAGTTCCCGACAGCCAAGGTCTTACTATGGCTACACCTTC
TRBJ1-6 | TRBV5-5 | TRBD1 | CASSHDPGQSNSPLHF | TGTGCCAGCAGTCATGATCCGGGACAGTCAAATTCACCCCTCCACTTT
TRBJ2-5 | TRBV1 | NA | CTSSQDRTPPGQRAPQYF | TGCACCAGCAGCCAAGATCGAACCCCCCCGGGACAGAGGGCACCCCAGTACTTC
TRBJ1-5 | TRBV3-1/TRBV3-2 | TRBD1 | CASSQQGYGQPQHF | TGTGCCAGCAGTCAACAGGGGTACGGTCAGCCCCAGCATTTT
TRBJ1-1 | TRBV20-1 | NA | CSAKQDTEAFF | TGCAGTGCTAAACAGGACACTGAAGCTTTCTTT